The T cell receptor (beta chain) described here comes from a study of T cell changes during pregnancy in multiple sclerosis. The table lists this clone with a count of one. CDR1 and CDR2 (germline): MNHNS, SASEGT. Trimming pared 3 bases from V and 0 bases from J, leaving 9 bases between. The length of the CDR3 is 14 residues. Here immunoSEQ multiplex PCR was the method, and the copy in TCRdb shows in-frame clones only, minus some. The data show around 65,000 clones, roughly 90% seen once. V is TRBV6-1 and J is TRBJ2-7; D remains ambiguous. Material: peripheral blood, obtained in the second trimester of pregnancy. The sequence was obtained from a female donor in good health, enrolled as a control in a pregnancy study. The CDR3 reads CASSDSYPSYEQYF. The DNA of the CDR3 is TGTGCCAGCAGTGACTCCTACCCCTCCTACGAGCAGTACTTC.